One sample yielded the 2 T cell receptor beta chains listed below, sequenced in a study of immune cell composition in non-small cell lung cancer. The protocol was immunoSEQ multiplex PCR, while the TCRdb copy is restricted to in-frame clones and leaves out a portion. Of some 5,800 clones listed, nearly 90% were seen once; the top ten hold 6.4%. The normal lung sample lay at least 3 cm, and maximally far, from the tumour. Sequencing was done on a sample of non-adjacent lung tissue. Every receptor here comes from a human donor with non-small cell lung cancer.

The rearrangement uses TRBV16 and TRBJ2-1; 7 bases line up with TRBD1. V was clipped by 4 bases and J by 7 bases; unmatched bases: 10. The CDR3 spans 15 residues. Germline values: CDR1 KGHSY, CDR2 FQNENV. Here the CDR3 DNA reads TGTGCCAGCAGCCGTTACAGGGGCTTACAGAATGAGCAGTTCTTC. Amino acid sequence: CASSRYRGLQNEQFF. The full variable domain, with the rest looked up from reference TRBV16 and TRBJ2-1, is GEEVAQTPKHLVRGEGQKAKLYCAPIKGHSYVFWYQQVLKNEFKFLISFQNENVFDETGMPKERFSAKCLPNSPCSLEIQATKLEDSAVYFCASSRYRGLQNEQFFGPGTRLTVL.

The chain couples TRBV7-2 to TRBJ1-3; D uncertain. This CDR3 comprises 15 residues. V was shortened by 1 base and J by 0 bases, with 7 bases between the two germline ends. Per germline, CDR1 SGHTA and CDR2 FQGNSA. The CDR3: CASSLEPSSGNTIYF. For the CDR3, the DNA is TGTGCCAGCAGCTTAGAGCCGAGCTCTGGAAACACCATATATTTT.